Sequencing of this T cell receptor (beta chain) was carried out in a study of shared T cell receptors in the human thymus. The CDR3 is 14 amino acids. V was cut by 8 bases and J by 6 bases, with 22 bases left in between. Per the germline V gene, CDR1 is GTSNPN and CDR2 is SVGIG (reference sequence). In its sample, this clone was seen once. Method: immunoSEQ multiplex PCR; TCRdb's copy keeps in-frame clones and lacks some. This table holds roughly 550,000 clones, approximately 80% found once. These data were likewise used in another study, on human thymus T cells. As reported in that work: Each of the donors was a healthy Finnish infant who was undergoing open corrective cardiac surgery for congenital heart defects. Thymus tissue for the work was resected from patients undergoing corrective heart surgery.

The chain couples TRBV30 to TRBJ2-5; tentative D call: TRBD2 (7 bases). Sequenced sample: thymocytes. This clonotype was obtained from a boy under three years old with a congenital heart defect. The CDR3 reads CAGRGGGATKTQYF. The DNA for the CDR3 is TGTGCCGGTCGGGGAGGGGGGGCCACGAAGACCCAGTACTTC. Looking up the rest from reference TRBV30 and TRBJ2-5 gives the full variable domain: SQTIHQWPATLVQPVGSPLSLECTVEGTSNPNLYWYRQAAGRGLQLLFYSVGIGQISSEVPQNLSASRPQDRQFILSSKKLLLSDSGFYLCAGRGGGATKTQYFGPGTRLLVL.